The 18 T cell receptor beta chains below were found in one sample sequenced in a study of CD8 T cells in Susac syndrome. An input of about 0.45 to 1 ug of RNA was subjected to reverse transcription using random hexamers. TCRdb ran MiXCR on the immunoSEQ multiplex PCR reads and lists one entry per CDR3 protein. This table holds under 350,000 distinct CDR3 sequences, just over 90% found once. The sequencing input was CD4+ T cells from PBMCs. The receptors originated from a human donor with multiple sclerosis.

The DNA of the CDR3 is TGTGCCAGCAGTGACGAGGGGCAGCCCCAGCATTTT. This gives the protein CASSDEGQPQHF. The V and J genes are TRBV2 and TRBJ1-5; perhaps TRBD1 as D (5 bases). Germline values: CDR1 SNHLY, CDR2 FYNNEI. This CDR3 has 12 amino acids. V was cut by 3 bases and J by 7 bases, with 7 bases left in between.

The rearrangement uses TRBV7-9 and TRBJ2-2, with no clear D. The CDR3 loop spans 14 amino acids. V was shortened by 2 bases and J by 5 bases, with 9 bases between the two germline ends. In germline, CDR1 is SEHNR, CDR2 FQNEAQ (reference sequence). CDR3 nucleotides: TGTGCCAGCAGCTTAATCGGAAGGACCGGGGAGCTGTTTTTT. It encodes CASSLIGRTGELFF.

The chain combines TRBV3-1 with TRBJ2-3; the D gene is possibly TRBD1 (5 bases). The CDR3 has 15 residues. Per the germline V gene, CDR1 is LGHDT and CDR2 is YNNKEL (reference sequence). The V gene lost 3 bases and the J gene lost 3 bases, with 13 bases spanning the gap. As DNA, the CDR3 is TGTGCCAGCAGCCAGTCAGGGTTGGGAACAGATACGCAGTATTTT. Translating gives CASSQSGLGTDTQYF.

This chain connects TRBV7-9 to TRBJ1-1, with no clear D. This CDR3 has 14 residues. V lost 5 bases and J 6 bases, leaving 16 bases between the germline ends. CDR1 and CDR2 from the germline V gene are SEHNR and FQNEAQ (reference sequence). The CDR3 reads CASSRARLHPEAFF. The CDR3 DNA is TGTGCCAGCAGCAGGGCCAGATTGCATCCTGAAGCTTTCTTT.

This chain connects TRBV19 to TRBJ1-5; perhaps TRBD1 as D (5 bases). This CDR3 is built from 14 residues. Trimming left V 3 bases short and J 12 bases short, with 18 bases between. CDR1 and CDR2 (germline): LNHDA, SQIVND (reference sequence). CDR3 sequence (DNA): TGTGCCAGTAGTATCGGGACCGGTTATGGCCTCCAGCATTTT. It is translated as CASSIGTGYGLQHF.

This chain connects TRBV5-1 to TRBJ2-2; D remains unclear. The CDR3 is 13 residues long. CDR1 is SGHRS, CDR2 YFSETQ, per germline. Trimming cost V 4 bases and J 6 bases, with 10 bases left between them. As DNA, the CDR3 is TGCGCCAGCAGCACGGACGGACCCGGGGAGCTGTTTTTT. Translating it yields CASSTDGPGELFF.

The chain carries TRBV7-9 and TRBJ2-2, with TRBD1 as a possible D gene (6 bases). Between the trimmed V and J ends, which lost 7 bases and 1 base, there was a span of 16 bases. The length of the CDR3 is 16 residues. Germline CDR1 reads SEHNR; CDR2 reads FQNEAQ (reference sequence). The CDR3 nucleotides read TGTGCCAGCACCTCTCCTGTCAGGGGGAACACCGGGGAGCTGTTTTTT. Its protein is CASTSPVRGNTGELFF. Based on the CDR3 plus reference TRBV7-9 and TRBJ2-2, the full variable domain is DTGVSQNPRHKITKRGQNVTFRCDPISEHNRLYWYRQTLGQGPEFLTYFQNEAQLEKSRLLSDRFSAERPKGSFSTLEIQRTEQGDSAMYLCASTSPVRGNTGELFFGEGSRLTVL.

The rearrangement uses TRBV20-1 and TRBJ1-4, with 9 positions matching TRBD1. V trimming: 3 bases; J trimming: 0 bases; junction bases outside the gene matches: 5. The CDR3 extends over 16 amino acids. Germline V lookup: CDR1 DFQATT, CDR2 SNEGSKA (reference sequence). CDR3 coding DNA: TGCAGTGCTAGGAACAGGGGGCCTTCAACTAATGAAAAACTGTTTTTT. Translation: CSARNRGPSTNEKLFF.

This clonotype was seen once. The CDR3 bases are TGTGCCAGCAGTGACTTTCTAGCGGGGAACCTGGATGAGCAGTTCTTC. Amino acid sequence: CASSDFLAGNLDEQFF. V is TRBV6-4 and J is TRBJ2-1; 9 nucleotides line up with TRBD2. Germline V gives CDR1 MRHNA, CDR2 SNTAGT. V shed 1 base and J 8 bases; nucleotides not matched to a gene: 9. The CDR3 runs 16 residues.

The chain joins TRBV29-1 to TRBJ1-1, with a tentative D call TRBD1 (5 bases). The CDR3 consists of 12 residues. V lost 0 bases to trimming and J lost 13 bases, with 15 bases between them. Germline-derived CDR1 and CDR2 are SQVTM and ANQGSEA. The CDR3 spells CSVEDRGIWVFF. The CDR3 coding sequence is TGCAGCGTTGAAGATCGGGGGATATGGGTTTTCTTT.

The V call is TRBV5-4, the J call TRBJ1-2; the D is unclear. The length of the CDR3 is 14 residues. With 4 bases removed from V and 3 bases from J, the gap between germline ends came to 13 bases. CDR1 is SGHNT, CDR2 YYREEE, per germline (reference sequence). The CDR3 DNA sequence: TGTGCCAGCAGCAAGGGAGCGGAAGACTATGGCTACACCTTC. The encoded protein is CASSKGAEDYGYTF.

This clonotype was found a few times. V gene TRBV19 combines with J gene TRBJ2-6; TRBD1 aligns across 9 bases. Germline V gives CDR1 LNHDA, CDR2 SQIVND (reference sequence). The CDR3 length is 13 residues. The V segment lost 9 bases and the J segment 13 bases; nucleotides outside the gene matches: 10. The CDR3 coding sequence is TGTGCCAGCAACCTACAGGGGGCTGGAGTCCTGACTTTC. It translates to CASNLQGAGVLTF.

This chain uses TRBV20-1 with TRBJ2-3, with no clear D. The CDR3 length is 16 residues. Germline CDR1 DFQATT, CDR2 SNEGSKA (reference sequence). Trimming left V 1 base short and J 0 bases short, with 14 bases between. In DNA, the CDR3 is TGCAGTGCTAGAGGTGCCGGTCTCCGCAGCACAGATACGCAGTATTTT. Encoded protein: CSARGAGLRSTDTQYF.

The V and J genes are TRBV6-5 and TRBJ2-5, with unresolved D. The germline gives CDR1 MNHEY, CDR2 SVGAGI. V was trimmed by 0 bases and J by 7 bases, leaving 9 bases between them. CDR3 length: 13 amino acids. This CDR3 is CASSYSSPGTQYF. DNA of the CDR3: TGTGCCAGCAGTTACTCGTCTCCTGGGACCCAGTACTTC.

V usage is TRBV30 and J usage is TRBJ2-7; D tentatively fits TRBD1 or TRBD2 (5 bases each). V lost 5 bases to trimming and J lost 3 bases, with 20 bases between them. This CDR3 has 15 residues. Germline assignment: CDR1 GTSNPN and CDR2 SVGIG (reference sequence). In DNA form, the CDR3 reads TGTGCCTGGGGGGGTTTAACCCCGAAGGGCTACGAGCAGTACTTC. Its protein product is CAWGGLTPKGYEQYF.

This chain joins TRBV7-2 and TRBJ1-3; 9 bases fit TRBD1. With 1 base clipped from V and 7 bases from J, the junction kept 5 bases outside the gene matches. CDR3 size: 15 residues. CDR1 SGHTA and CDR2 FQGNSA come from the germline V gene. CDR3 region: CASSLVGTGWNTIYF. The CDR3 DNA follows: TGTGCCAGCAGCTTAGTTGGGACAGGGTGGAACACCATATATTTT.

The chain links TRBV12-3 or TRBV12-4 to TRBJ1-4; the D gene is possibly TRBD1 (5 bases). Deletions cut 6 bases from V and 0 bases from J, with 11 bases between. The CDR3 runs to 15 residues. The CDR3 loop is CASSLQGTTNEKLFF. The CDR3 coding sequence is TGTGCCAGCAGCCTCCAGGGAACAACTAATGAAAAACTGTTTTTT.

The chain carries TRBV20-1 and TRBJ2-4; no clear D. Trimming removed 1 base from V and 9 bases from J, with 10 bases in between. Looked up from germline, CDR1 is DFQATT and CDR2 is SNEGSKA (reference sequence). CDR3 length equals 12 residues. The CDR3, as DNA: TGCAGTGCTAGAGGAAGTCCAGGCATTCAGTACTTC. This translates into CSARGSPGIQYF.